Listed here is a single T cell receptor beta chain. Its antigen is not identified. Distinct nucleotide sequences in the sample also encode this CDR3. This record comes from a study of OX40 agonist ivuxolimab in advanced cancers. Study-wide results and caveats: Antigen specificity remained undetermined for the expanded peripheral T cells.

Autoimmune disease history or systemic immunosuppression led to patients being barred. The study sampled blood at baseline, cycle 4 day 1, and cycle 7 day 1. The CDR3 consists of 16 residues. Per the germline V gene, CDR1 is SGHRS and CDR2 is YFSETQ. V shed 4 bases, J shed 2 bases, and the junction held 9 bases outside the gene matches. Assay: immunoSEQ multiplex PCR; the TCRdb copy retains only in-frame clones and omits some. The repertoire holds approximately 88,000 clones, with 88% as singletons. This rearrangement joins TRBV5-1 to TRBJ2-3, with 8 bases matching TRBD2. This receptor was obtained from an adult with an advanced solid tumor such as melanoma, head and neck, liver or kidney cancer. The sample was CD4+ or CD8+ T cells sorted from blood, taken in a trial of the OX40 agonist ivuxolimab. CDR3 in amino acids: CASSPRTSSYTDTQYF. DNA for the CDR3: TGCGCCAGCAGCCCTCGGACTAGCTCATACACAGATACGCAGTATTTT.